This T cell receptor beta chain was captured by sequencing in a study of metastatic and nonmetastatic thyroid tumors (dated by TCRdb to 2020 to 2021). Background for the entire study: The researchers compared repertoires between peripheral blood samples and tumor or nodule tissue samples from patients with malignant or benign thyroid disease.

The method was PCR. Sequencing was carried out with an Illumina HiSeq 4000. High-throughput sequencing was used to profile the CDR3 region of the TCR beta-chain in every patient. Concerning the study's data processing: A classifier to discriminate distant-metastatic papillary thyroid cancer patients was built from CDR3 differences across clinicopathological groups. The Shannon index was used to assess repertoire diversity, and the Morisita-Horn index was used to assess tumor-blood repertoire similarity. TCRdb handled the public reads itself, with Q25 trimming in fastp and clone calling in MiXCR, and kept productive beta chains. These V and J calls are TCRdb output, not the study's own analysis. The sample yields some 10,000 clones; roughly 12% were counted once. The top ten hold around 12% of the sample. None of the patients had been given any treatment before thyroid surgery. The study retrospectively analysed patient clinical samples collected from about 2012 to 2019 using T-cell receptor beta sequencing.

Including the terminal cysteine and phenylalanine, the CDR3 comprises 16 residues. Kept here is only the CDR3 DNA, which spans 48 bases and is read in frame from base 1. As encoded in the germline V gene, CDR1 is WSHSY while CDR2 is SAAADI. General findings and caveats noted by the study authors: In both blood and tumor samples, malignant tumors were reported to have significantly higher TCR beta diversity than benign nodules.

With respect to this clone: The target of this receptor is not known. Germline is not matched at one junction end, which may reflect a read error.

This clonotype was obtained from a female donor with papillary thyroid cancer or a benign thyroid nodule (not recorded which). Some clones in this sample may be carry-over from other donors' samples. What was sequenced was blood. The chain is encoded by TRBV10-2 joined to TRBJ2-1; TRBD2 is possibly the D segment (5 matching bases). The CDR3: CASSETSGKTHNGQFF. The nucleotide sequence reads as follows: TGCGCCAGCAGTGAGACTAGTGGGAAAACCCACAATGGGCAGTTCTTC.